This T cell receptor beta chain was sequenced during a study of T cells in Graves' hyperthyroidism and ophthalmopathy. Study summary: Peripheral blood collection took place at initial diagnosis, before any treatment. Study-wide findings and caveats: Most thyroid clonotypes that were expanded above 0.001 also turned up in blood. Stable hyperthyroidism was separated from ophthalmopathy by a model based on 13 V-J features.

The study left out patients who had uncontrolled infection, other autoimmune disease, pregnancy or lactation. Template material for amplifying TCR beta CDR3 regions consisted of RNA transcripts. During a first-round RT-PCR of the TCR CDR3, the HTBI primer set was used. TCRdb re-called the multiplex PCR reads with MiXCR, one entry per CDR3 protein. The data hold hundreds of thousands of distinct CDR3 sequences, with 12% to 15% observed a single time. The germline CDR1 and CDR2 sequences are WSHSY and SAAADI. CDR3 size: 13 residues. V lost 8 bases to trimming and J lost 6 bases; unmatched junction nucleotides: 7. This clonotype was detected ten times or more. Its antigen remains unknown.

Sample: blood. The chain employs TRBV10-2 and TRBJ2-7; 10 positions match TRBD2. The TCR sequence derives from a woman aged 40 to 50 with Graves' ophthalmopathy. CDR3 DNA: TGCGCCAGCGGGAAACTAGCGGGAAGCGAGCAGTACTTC. It is translated as CASGKLAGSEQYF.